This TCR beta chain originates from a study of tumor-infiltrating lymphocytes in primary liver carcinoma. Study background: Productive TCRbeta reads per sample were roughly 3.5 to 8 million, not differing by tissue.

Notes on the study in general: Top-250-clone fractions were significantly higher in tumors than in blood (p = 0.039).

The germline V gene encodes CDR1 SGHAT and CDR2 FQNNGV. The CDR3 runs to 16 residues. Regarding this clonotype: The antigen remains undetermined. Being one base from a much bigger clone, this may be a read error.

Researchers generated TCR beta cDNA from about 450 ng of total RNA, relying on a constant-region primer. Three rounds of nested multiplex PCR with slightly modified ARM-PCR produced TCR beta libraries. The two initial PCR rounds, roughly 11 cycles each, used TRBV1-TRBV30 forward and C-beta reverse primers. TCRdb called the multiplex PCR reads again in MiXCR, with one record for every CDR3 protein. The data show about 180,000 distinct CDR3 sequences, 60% seen once. Blood RNA originated from unsorted whole blood, with germline DNA additionally extracted. These patients lived with chronic HBV infection and had never been treated.

The receptor comes from a man between 40 and 49 years old with primary liver carcinoma and hepatitis B virus infection. J is TRBJ2-2 and V is TRBV11-2; tentatively, D is TRBD1 (6 bases). The sample comprised peripheral blood. CDR3 sequence (DNA): TGTGCCAGCAGCTCTAAATCTCAGGGGTCGGTCGGGGTGCTGTTTTTT. This sequence encodes CASSSKSQGSVGVLFF.